What follows are 10 T cell receptor beta chains derived from one specimen sequenced in a study of PD-L1 blockade in urothelial cancer. This table comes from immunoSEQ multiplex PCR, and its TCRdb copy is limited to in-frame clones, with some not included. The table records tens of thousands of clones, 81% of them present only once. As to time point: pretreatment peripheral blood. Sequencing used PBMCs, obtained around atezolizumab (anti-PD-L1) treatment. These receptors all come from a man aged 70 or older with urothelial cancer.

The chain couples TRBV6-6 to TRBJ1-1; D is unresolved. Germline CDR1 MNHNY, CDR2 SVGAGI (reference sequence). This CDR3 has 12 residues. V was shortened by 5 bases and J by 4 bases, with 8 bases between the two germline ends. The CDR3 loop reads CASSPQATEAFF. The CDR3 nucleotides are TGTGCCAGCAGTCCCCAGGCCACTGAAGCTTTCTTT.

The V call is TRBV5-1, the J call TRBJ1-1; D might be TRBD1 (5 bases). Trimming removed 4 bases at V and 1 base at J, with 8 bases between. There are 13 residues in the CDR3. CDR1 and CDR2 from the germline V gene are SGHRS and YFSETQ. The CDR3 nucleotides read TGCGCCAGCAGCCCACAGGAGAACACTGAAGCTTTCTTT. Protein product: CASSPQENTEAFF.

The table lists this clone with a count of one. The V and J genes are TRBV6-1 and TRBJ2-7; 9 bases match TRBD1. V gave up 7 bases and J gave up 2 bases; unmatched junction bases: 6. Germline-derived CDR1 and CDR2 are MNHNS and SASEGT. This CDR3 has 14 residues. The CDR3: CASTMGQGPYEQYF. CDR3 sequence (DNA): TGTGCCAGCACCATGGGACAGGGCCCCTACGAGCAGTACTTC.

This clone appeared a few times. This chain uses TRBV5-1 with TRBJ2-7; 8 nucleotides align to TRBD2. The CDR3 loop spans 13 amino acids. Germline loops: CDR1 SGHRS, CDR2 YFSETQ. The ends lost 4 bases at V and 6 bases at J; junction bases unmatched: 6. CDR3 DNA: TGCGCCAGCAGCCCCACTAGCGGAGGCGAGCAGTACTTC. Amino acid sequence: CASSPTSGGEQYF.

CDR3 sequence: CASSRGPAGTSPGDEQFF. DNA for the CDR3: TGTGCCAGTAGTAGAGGCCCGGCCGGGACTTCCCCCGGCGATGAGCAGTTCTTC. V is TRBV19 and J is TRBJ2-1; tentative D call: TRBD2 (6 bases). The CDR3 runs to 18 residues. Trimming stripped 4 bases from V and 8 bases from J, with 27 bases between. Germline CDR1 is LNHDA and CDR2 is SQIVND (reference sequence).

The chain is built from TRBV27 and TRBJ2-3; TRBD1 might be the D (5 bases). Trimming stripped 6 bases from V and 4 bases from J, with 26 bases between. Germline CDR1 MNHEY, CDR2 SMNVEV (reference sequence). The CDR3 covers 18 residues. CDR3 sequence: CASRTLRVKGPSPDTQYF. For the CDR3, the DNA is TGTGCCAGCAGGACCCTCAGGGTTAAGGGCCCCAGCCCAGATACGCAGTATTTT.

The rearrangement uses TRBV28 and TRBJ2-7, with D hard to call. The CDR3 consists of 12 residues. V dropped 5 bases and J dropped 3 bases, with 8 bases sitting between them. CDR1 and CDR2 (germline): MDHEN, SYDVKM. CDR3 in amino acids: CASSPNYYEQYF. The CDR3 nucleotides are TGTGCCAGCAGTCCTAATTACTACGAGCAGTACTTC.

This clone was observed once. The CDR3 coding sequence is TGTGCCAGCAGCCCACGTGGCCTCTCCTACGAGCAGTACTTC. It is translated as CASSPRGLSYEQYF. The chain has TRBV11-2 and TRBJ2-7; D unresolved. In germline, CDR1 is SGHAT, CDR2 FQNNGV. This CDR3 has 14 residues. Trimming took 5 bases from V and 0 from J, leaving 11 bases between them.

The J gene is TRBJ2-1, the V gene TRBV29-1; 16 bases are a match to TRBD2. Trimming took 3 bases from V and 4 from J; bases not matched to a gene: 9. Germline V CDR1 and CDR2: SQVTM, ANQGSEA. The CDR3 runs 18 residues. CDR3 residues: CSVDGSGLAGGRYNEQFF. DNA for the CDR3: TGCAGCGTTGACGGATCGGGACTAGCGGGAGGGAGGTACAATGAGCAGTTCTTC.

This chain uses TRBV5-1 with TRBJ1-2; D is ambiguous. This CDR3 has 15 residues. Germline lookup yields CDR1 SGHRS and CDR2 YFSETQ. V lost 0 bases, J lost 3 bases, and 12 bases lay in between. CDR3 loop: CASSLGSQQDYGYTF. The CDR3 DNA sequence: TGCGCCAGCAGCTTGGGCTCTCAGCAGGACTATGGCTACACCTTC.